This T cell receptor (beta chain) was profiled in a study of patients and donors after allogeneic stem cell transplantation. TCRdb redid the calling of the RT-PCR reads with MiXCR, one entry per CDR3 protein. The table records 800,000 to 1,000,000 distinct CDR3 sequences, about a sixth of them present only once. The CDR3 covers 18 residues. Germline CDR1 and CDR2: MDHEN and SYDVKM. V was cut by 5 bases and J by 2 bases, with 24 bases left in between. The sample holds a few counts of this clonotype. Material: blood, either unsorted or a sorted T cell fraction (not recorded which). The V call is TRBV28, the J call TRBJ1-2, with D maybe TRBD1 (6 bases). The TCR originated in a human donor who was either an allogeneic HSCT recipient or a stem cell or donor lymphocyte infusion donor (not recorded which). It is not recorded whose cells these are; they may come from a transplant donor. The CDR3 DNA sequence: TGTGCCAGCAGTCTTCTCCGGGCCGAAGGACAGACCAACTATGGCTACACCTTC. It specifies CASSLLRAEGQTNYGYTF.